A single sample is the source of the 5 T cell receptor beta chains below, sequenced in a study of identical twins. TCRdb redid the calling of the 5' RACE reads with MiXCR, one entry per CDR3 protein. Here the sample spans around 200,000 distinct CDR3 sequences, less than 10% being singletons. The sample comprised memory (CD45RO+) T cells sorted from blood. These receptor sequences come from a woman aged 18-35 years in good health.

This clonotype was detected many times. The chain joins TRBV10-2 to TRBJ1-1, with D maybe TRBD1 (5 bases). The length of the CDR3 is 12 residues. The germline V gene encodes CDR1 WSHSY and CDR2 SAAADI. Between the trimmed V and J ends, which lost 8 bases and 11 bases, there was a span of 18 bases. CDR3 protein: CASGGVTERAFF. For the CDR3, the DNA is TGCGCCAGCGGGGGGGTGACAGAGCGGGCTTTCTTT.

Many counts were recorded for this clonotype. V and J are TRBV12-3 or TRBV12-4 and TRBJ2-1; TRBD2 agrees at 7 bases. This CDR3 has 15 residues. V shed 6 bases, J shed 4 bases, and the junction held 9 bases outside the gene matches. The CDR3 region is CASRGGAGTYNEQFF. The CDR3 coding sequence is TGTGCCAGCAGGGGGGGAGCGGGGACTTACAATGAGCAGTTCTTC.

The sample holds many counts of this clonotype. The rearrangement uses TRBV12-3 or TRBV12-4 and TRBJ1-2, with D possibly matching TRBD1 (5 bases). The CDR3 has 13 amino acids. The germline V and J ends were trimmed by 2 bases and 6 bases, with 10 bases remaining between them. The CDR3 DNA is TGTGCCAGCAGTTTATTGGGGGGAGATGGCTACACCTTC. It encodes CASSLLGGDGYTF.

The sample holds a few counts of this clonotype. The chain recombines TRBV20-1 with TRBJ2-2; tentative D call: TRBD1 (6 bases). V lost 3 bases and J 3 bases, leaving 11 bases between the germline ends. Germline V CDR1 and CDR2: DFQATT, SNEGSKA (reference sequence). The CDR3 runs 14 residues. The CDR3 spells CSASIGGHTGELFF. CDR3 nucleotides: TGCAGTGCTAGTATTGGGGGCCACACCGGGGAGCTGTTTTTT.

J is TRBJ2-1 and V is TRBV18, with TRBD2 identical over 11 bases. The CDR3 loop spans 17 amino acids. Germline V gives CDR1 KGHSH, CDR2 LQKENI. The J segment lost 0 bases and the V segment lost 4 bases, leaving 5 bases of the junction unmatched. The CDR3 loop is CASSRLAGGSSYNEQFF. The CDR3 DNA is TGTGCCAGCTCACGGTTAGCGGGGGGGAGCTCCTACAATGAGCAGTTCTTC.